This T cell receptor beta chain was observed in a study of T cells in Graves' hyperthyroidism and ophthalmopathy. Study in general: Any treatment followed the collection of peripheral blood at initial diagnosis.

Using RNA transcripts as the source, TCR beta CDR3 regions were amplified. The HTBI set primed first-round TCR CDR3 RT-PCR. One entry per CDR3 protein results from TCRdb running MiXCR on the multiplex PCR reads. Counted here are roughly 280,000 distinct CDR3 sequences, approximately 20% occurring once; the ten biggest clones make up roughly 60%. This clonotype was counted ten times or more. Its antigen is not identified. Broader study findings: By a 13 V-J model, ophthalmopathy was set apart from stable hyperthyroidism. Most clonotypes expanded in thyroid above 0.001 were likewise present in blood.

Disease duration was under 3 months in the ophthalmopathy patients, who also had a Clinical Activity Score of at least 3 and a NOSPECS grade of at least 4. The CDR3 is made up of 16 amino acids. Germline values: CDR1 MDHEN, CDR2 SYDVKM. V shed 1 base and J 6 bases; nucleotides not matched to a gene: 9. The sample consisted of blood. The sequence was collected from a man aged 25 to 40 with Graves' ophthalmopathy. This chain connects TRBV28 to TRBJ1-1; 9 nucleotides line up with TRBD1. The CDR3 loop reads CASSLSPGQGPAEAFF. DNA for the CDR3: TGTGCCAGCAGTTTATCCCCGGGACAGGGACCAGCTGAAGCTTTCTTT.